These 30 T cell receptor beta chains were sequenced from one sample in a study of CD8 T cells in Susac syndrome. Reverse transcription of roughly 0.45 to 1 ug RNA was performed with random hexamers. TCRdb re-analysed the immunoSEQ multiplex PCR reads in MiXCR, keeping a single row per CDR3 protein. The repertoire consists of approximately 190,000 distinct CDR3 sequences, with over 75% occurring once and the leading ten covering 0.085% to 0.1%. Sample: CD4+ T cells from PBMCs. Receptors were obtained from a human donor with Susac syndrome.

This rearrangement joins TRBV30 to TRBJ2-3; D is possibly TRBD1 (5 bases). The CDR3 runs 13 residues. The V end was cut by 0 bases, the J end by 4 bases, with 8 bases between. Germline-derived CDR1 and CDR2 are GTSNPN and SVGIG (reference sequence). The CDR3 here is CAWSVVGPDTQYF. The CDR3, as DNA: TGTGCCTGGAGTGTGGTGGGGCCAGATACGCAGTATTTT. The full variable domain, completed using reference TRBV30 and TRBJ2-3, is SQTIHQWPATLVQPVGSPLSLECTVEGTSNPNLYWYRQAAGRGLQLLFYSVGIGQISSEVPQNLSASRPQDRQFILSSKKLLLSDSGFYLCAWSVVGPDTQYFGPGTRLTVL.

The V gene is TRBV7-9, the J gene TRBJ2-2, with 11 bases fitting TRBD2. Germline CDR1 SEHNR, CDR2 FQNEAQ (reference sequence). This CDR3 has 17 residues. V trimming: 5 bases; J trimming: 5 bases; junction bases outside the gene matches: 10. The DNA for the CDR3 is TGTGCCAGCAGCCCCTGGCTAGCGGGAGGATGGACCGGGGAGCTGTTTTTT. This codes for CASSPWLAGGWTGELFF.

The chain recombines TRBV20-1 with TRBJ2-5, with a tentative D call TRBD1 (6 bases). Trimming stripped 5 bases from V and 3 bases from J, with 13 bases between. The CDR3 has 13 amino acids. CDR1 is DFQATT, CDR2 SNEGSKA, per germline (reference sequence). CDR3 loop: CSAVQGPEETQYF. The CDR3 DNA reads TGCAGTGCTGTACAGGGACCAGAAGAGACCCAGTACTTC.

This chain joins TRBV18 and TRBJ2-6, with 8 bases lining up with TRBD1. The CDR3 sequence is 17 residues long. Trimming removed 1 base from V and 1 base from J; junction bases left unmatched: 3. The germline V gene encodes CDR1 KGHSH and CDR2 LQKENI. DNA of the CDR3: TGTGCCAGCTCACCACTTACAGGGGGTTCTGGGGCCAACGTCCTGACTTTC. Translation gives CASSPLTGGSGANVLTF.

The CDR3 bases are TGTGCCAGCAGCGTAACGGGGGGGGCGGTCGGCACAGATACGCAGTATTTT. Protein sequence: CASSVTGGAVGTDTQYF. V usage is TRBV9 and J usage is TRBJ2-3, with TRBD2 identical over 8 bases. The CDR3 is made up of 17 amino acids. Looked up from germline, CDR1 is SGDLS and CDR2 is YYNGEE. V lost 1 base, J lost 1 base, and 8 bases stayed unmatched.

This chain joins TRBV6-1 and TRBJ2-5, with 7 nucleotides matching TRBD1. Per the germline V gene, CDR1 is MNHNS and CDR2 is SASEGT. The CDR3 runs 14 residues. The V and J ends lost 0 bases and 5 bases, in that order; junction bases with no gene match: 3. Here the CDR3 reads CASSEARGQETQYF. CDR3 sequence (DNA): TGTGCCAGCAGTGAAGCGAGGGGGCAGGAGACCCAGTACTTC.

V and J are TRBV10-3 and TRBJ2-1, with D perhaps matching TRBD2 (6 bases). Germline V CDR1 and CDR2: ENHRY, SYGVKD. Trimming shortened V by 3 bases and J by 5 bases, and 14 bases separated the two germline ends. This CDR3 has 15 amino acids. This CDR3 reads CAISDRGSADNEQFF. For the CDR3, the DNA is TGTGCCATCAGTGATCGGGGGTCGGCCGACAATGAGCAGTTCTTC.

V usage is TRBV6-5 and J usage is TRBJ2-7; 8 bases map to TRBD1. J was trimmed by 4 bases and V by 2 bases; bases with no gene match: 1. The V gene's germline CDR1 is MNHEY and CDR2 SVGAGI. The CDR3 length is 13 residues. Here the CDR3 DNA reads TGTGCCAGCAGTTACCAGGGGGCGTACGAGCAGTACTTC. This translates into CASSYQGAYEQYF.

A few counts support this clonotype. This chain links TRBV4-1 with TRBJ2-1; D is perhaps TRBD2 (5 bases). The CDR3 has 13 residues. The ends were cut back, 1 base at V and 10 bases at J, with 11 bases in the middle. Germline V gives CDR1 MGHRA, CDR2 YSYEKL. The CDR3 DNA reads as TGCGCCAGCAGCCAAGTGGTTAGGGAGGAGCAGTTCTTC. It codes for CASSQVVREEQFF.

The CDR3 here is CSARGKGQGEETQYF. CDR3 coding DNA: TGCAGTGCTAGAGGCAAAGGACAGGGTGAAGAGACCCAGTACTTC. The V call is TRBV20-1, the J call TRBJ2-5, with 8 bases lining up with TRBD1. The CDR3 runs 15 residues. V was pared by 1 base and J by 3 bases, with 7 bases of the junction left unmatched. The germline gives CDR1 DFQATT, CDR2 SNEGSKA (reference sequence).

The chain is built from TRBV3-1 and TRBJ1-2; 8 bases align to TRBD1. Per germline, CDR1 LGHDT and CDR2 YNNKEL (reference sequence). Trimming at V came to 1 base and at J to 3 bases, leaving 4 bases not matched to a gene. This CDR3 is built from 15 residues. CDR3 nucleotides: TGTGCCAGCAGCCAAGTCCCAGGGGGCTACTATGGCTACACCTTC. It specifies CASSQVPGGYYGYTF.

This sequence joins TRBV6-2 or TRBV6-3 and TRBJ2-5; D possibly corresponds to TRBD1 (5 bases). This CDR3 comprises 13 residues. Germline CDR1 MNHEY, CDR2 SVGEGT. V lost 7 bases, J lost 4 bases, and 13 bases lay in between. The CDR3 bases are TGTGCCAGCACTGACGGGCAGGGAGAGACCCAGTACTTC. It translates to CASTDGQGETQYF.

The rearrangement links TRBV29-1 to TRBJ2-3; TRBD1 aligns across 7 bases. Germline assignment: CDR1 SQVTM and CDR2 ANQGSEA. The CDR3 consists of 13 residues. With 4 bases clipped from V and 1 base from J, the junction kept 2 bases outside the gene matches. CDR3: CSVAGTGTDTQYF. CDR3 bases: TGCAGCGTTGCGGGGACAGGCACAGATACGCAGTATTTT.

V and J are TRBV19 and TRBJ2-7; D gene unclear. This CDR3 region has 13 residues. Germline V lookup: CDR1 LNHDA, CDR2 SQIVND (reference sequence). Between the trimmed V and J ends, which lost 0 bases and 7 bases, there was a span of 10 bases. The CDR3 DNA sequence: TGTGCCAGTAGTATAGAGCCTCTAGAGGAGCAGTACTTC. Translated: CASSIEPLEEQYF. Supplemented by reference TRBV19 and TRBJ2-7, the full variable domain reads DGGITQSPKYLFRKEGQNVTLSCEQNLNHDAMYWYRQDPGQGLRLIYYSQIVNDFQKGDIAEGYSVSREKKESFPLTVTSAQKNPTAFYLCASSIEPLEEQYFGPGTRLTVT.

The chain employs TRBV9 and TRBJ2-4, with D perhaps assigned TRBD1 or TRBD2 (5 bases each). The CDR3 length is 14 residues. Germline CDR1 is SGDLS and CDR2 is YYNGEE. Between the trimmed V and J ends, which lost 1 base and 7 bases, there was a span of 12 bases. The CDR3 sequence: CASSVQGVGNIQYF. CDR3 sequence (DNA): TGTGCCAGCAGCGTACAGGGAGTAGGGAACATTCAGTACTTC. The whole variable domain, remainder taken from reference TRBV9 and TRBJ2-4, is DSGVTQTPKHLITATGQRVTLRCSPRSGDLSVYWYQQSLDQGLQFLIQYYNGEERAKGNILERFSAQQFPDLHSELNLSSLELGDSALYFCASSVQGVGNIQYFGAGTRLSVL.

The chain couples TRBV19 to TRBJ2-3; D might be TRBD1 or TRBD2, each matching 5 bases. This CDR3 has 12 amino acids. Germline V CDR1 and CDR2: LNHDA, SQIVND (reference sequence). V lost 8 bases to trimming and J lost 4 bases, with 10 bases between them. This CDR3 is CASQRGADTQYF. As DNA, the CDR3 is TGTGCCAGTCAGAGGGGAGCAGATACGCAGTATTTT.

This clonotype came up a few times. The rearrangement joins TRBV11-2 to TRBJ2-2, with D uncertain. The CDR3 totals 13 residues. Looked up from germline, CDR1 is SGHAT and CDR2 is FQNNGV. V shed 5 bases and J shed 3 bases, with 7 bases lying between them. The CDR3, as DNA: TGTGCCAGCAGCAGGCGGTACACCGGGGAGCTGTTTTTT. Translated, it gives CASSRRYTGELFF.

This sequence joins TRBV6-2 or TRBV6-3 and TRBJ1-1, with D maybe TRBD1 (6 bases). Germline V CDR1 and CDR2: MNHEY, SVGEGT. The CDR3 is made up of 15 amino acids. V lost 3 bases to trimming and J lost 5 bases, with 16 bases between them. This chain's CDR3 is CASSYRRGARTEAFF. The CDR3 nucleotides read TGTGCCAGCAGTTATCGCCGGGGGGCGCGAACTGAAGCTTTCTTT.

The J gene is TRBJ1-1, the V gene TRBV5-4; D may be TRBD1 (6 bases). The CDR3 sequence is 15 residues long. Germline CDR1 and CDR2: SGHNT and YYREEE (reference sequence). Deletions cut 4 bases from V and 2 bases from J, with 15 bases between. The CDR3 nucleotides are TGTGCCAGCAGCCCCCCTACAGGGACCAACACTGAAGCTTTCTTT. Translating gives CASSPPTGTNTEAFF.

The chain couples TRBV7-9 to TRBJ1-1; 7 bases are shared with TRBD1. Germline V gives CDR1 SEHNR, CDR2 FQNEAQ (reference sequence). V lost 2 bases and J lost 5; bases outside the gene matches: 5. CDR3 length: 14 residues. CDR3 in amino acids: CASSLPTGITEAFF. The CDR3 region has the DNA TGTGCCAGCAGCTTACCGACAGGGATAACTGAAGCTTTCTTT.

This clonotype was counted a single time. The V call is TRBV9, the J call TRBJ1-5, with TRBD1 as a possible D gene (5 bases). The germline V gene has CDR1 SGDLS and CDR2 YYNGEE. The CDR3 covers 14 residues. Deletions cut 5 bases from V and 6 bases from J, with 15 bases between. The CDR3 reads CASSPRGMGQPQHF. CDR3 DNA: TGTGCCAGCAGTCCCCGGGGGATGGGTCAGCCCCAGCATTTT.

This clonotype was found once. The gene calls are TRBV6-2 or TRBV6-3 and TRBJ1-2; D is possibly TRBD1 (6 bases). The CDR3 spans 15 residues. V was cut by 0 bases and J by 7 bases, with 15 bases left in between. Per germline, CDR1 MNHEY and CDR2 SVGEGT. The CDR3 region is CASSYSTARGLGYTF. DNA for the CDR3: TGTGCCAGCAGTTACTCGACAGCCAGGGGACTTGGCTACACCTTC.

V is TRBV12-3 or TRBV12-4 and J is TRBJ2-7, with TRBD2 matching 9 bases. After removal of 6 bases from V and 1 base from J, the junction contained 7 bases not matched to a gene. The CDR3 spans 15 residues. CDR3 DNA: TGTGCCAGCAGCCCCATTAGCGGGAGTTCCTACGAGCAGTACTTC. Translation gives CASSPISGSSYEQYF.

This chain connects TRBV12-3 or TRBV12-4 to TRBJ2-1; 7 bases line up with TRBD2. The CDR3 spans 16 residues. The V and J ends lost 4 bases and 4 bases, in that order; junction bases with no gene match: 10. The CDR3 here is CASSYGTTNLYNEQFF. As DNA, the CDR3 is TGTGCCAGCAGTTATGGGACTACCAATTTATACAATGAGCAGTTCTTC.

This chain uses TRBV4-2 with TRBJ1-2; 12 bases line up with TRBD1. This CDR3 has 16 amino acids. Germline trimming cut 0 bases from V and 8 bases from J; bases unmatched to any gene: 7. Germline lookup yields CDR1 LGHNA and CDR2 YNFKEQ. The CDR3 DNA follows: TGTGCCAGCAGCCAAGAGGGGACAGGGGGCTGGTTCGGCTACACCTTC. Amino acids: CASSQEGTGGWFGYTF.

The table lists this clonotype with a count of one. The gene calls are TRBV12-3 or TRBV12-4 and TRBJ2-3; possibly TRBD1 or TRBD2 for D (5 bases each). CDR3 length: 13 residues. V was pared by 3 bases and J by 6 bases, with 10 bases between. The CDR3 DNA sequence: TGTGCCAGCAGTTTCGGGACCTCGGATACGCAGTATTTT. Translation gives CASSFGTSDTQYF.

The gene calls are TRBV21-1 and TRBJ2-1; TRBD1 reflects the table's D call only, with no check against the DNA. TRBV21-1 is a known pseudogene. There are 14 residues in the CDR3. The CDR3 bases are TGTGCCAGCAGCCCGGGACAGTTACACAATGAGCAGTTCTTC. This encodes CASSPGQLHNEQFF.

The chain recombines TRBV7-8 with TRBJ2-7, with D hard to call. V dropped 1 base and J dropped 7 bases, with 8 bases sitting between them. The CDR3 is made up of 12 amino acids. Germline V lookup: CDR1 SGHVS, CDR2 FQNEAQ. CDR3 region: CASSLDLGEQYF. CDR3 DNA sequence: TGTGCCAGCAGCTTAGATTTGGGTGAGCAGTACTTC.

V gene TRBV9 combines with J gene TRBJ2-3; D gene uncertain. This CDR3 comprises 16 residues. The V and J ends lost 0 bases and 0 bases respectively, with 11 bases between them. Per germline, CDR1 SGDLS and CDR2 YYNGEE. CDR3 residues: CASSVAPTASTDTQYF. The CDR3 DNA follows: TGTGCCAGCAGCGTAGCCCCTACGGCTAGCACAGATACGCAGTATTTT.

The V call is TRBV6-2 or TRBV6-3, the J call TRBJ2-1, with 16 nucleotides matching TRBD2. CDR1 is MNHEY, CDR2 SVGEGT, per germline. The CDR3 sequence is 18 residues long. Unmatched junction bases numbered 12, after V lost 10 bases and J lost 3 bases. The CDR3 loop reads CATSSGTSGRAGYNEQFF. CDR3 nucleotides: TGTGCCACCTCAAGTGGGACTAGCGGGAGGGCCGGCTACAATGAGCAGTTCTTC.